A selection of T cell receptor beta chains follows, all from one sample in a study of CD8 T cells in Susac syndrome. TCRdb re-called the immunoSEQ multiplex PCR reads with MiXCR, one entry per CDR3 protein. This sample has about 210,000 distinct CDR3 sequences, with 95% found just once. The sequencing input was CD4+ T cells from PBMCs. The receptors derive from a human donor with multiple sclerosis. The conserved cysteine and the conserved F or W are not part of the CDR3 here. Expanded clones get a size class; other rows say once, few or many, or leave the size out.

>once|TRBV5-1|TRBJ1-1
ASSSTGRMNTEAF
>once|TRBV12-3/TRBV12-4|TRBJ2-1
ASSLEGIRQF
>.|TRBV19|TRBJ2-5
ASSMSETQY
>once|TRBV28|TRBJ2-6
ATLPPSGANVLT
>.|TRBV28|TRBJ2-3
ASSTPITGGADTQY
>.|TRBV20-1|TRBJ2-7
SAVDSSSSYEQY
>.|TRBV5-1|TRBJ2-1
ASSLVGQLYNEQF
>.|TRBV7-8|TRBJ2-4
ASSPVEGIQY
>.|TRBV27|TRBJ2-1
ASRIAQDEQF
>.|TRBV5-1|TRBJ1-4
ASSLQAGGNEKLF
>.|TRBV12-3/TRBV12-4|TRBJ2-7
ASSGPLAVSYEQY
>.|TRBV6-5|TRBJ1-2
ASRRQGYGYT
>.|TRBV20-1|TRBJ2-3
SARAPLSTDTQY
>.|TRBV20-1|TRBJ1-5
SARDLGNSNQPQH
>.|TRBV12-3/TRBV12-4|TRBJ2-3
ASRLAGDTDTQY
>.|TRBV6-6|TRBJ1-2
ASKNGEGYYGYT
>.|TRBV2|TRBJ1-2
ASSALSGDYGYT
>.|TRBV3-1|TRBJ2-4
ASSQRSTGAKSAKNIQY
>.|TRBV15|TRBJ2-3
ATSGWTATDTQY
>.|TRBV14|TRBJ2-2
ASSQDRATNTGELF
>.|TRBV7-8|TRBJ2-2
ASSTTNTGELF
>.|TRBV3-1|TRBJ2-2
ASRLFTGELF
>.|TRBV20-1|TRBJ1-6
SALGPVNSPLH
>.|TRBV7-2|TRBJ1-1
ASSLFPGTGGAGTEAF
>.|TRBV5-4|TRBJ2-1
ASSGSGTIYNEQF
>.|TRBV2|TRBJ1-1
AGRQGSTEAF
>.|TRBV20-1|TRBJ2-7
SAPPGPQREQY
>.|TRBV5-4|TRBJ2-5
ALGGRGETQY
>once|TRBV6-5|TRBJ2-7
ASSYSGGHEQY
>.|TRBV12-3/TRBV12-4|TRBJ1-2
ASSPDQGSYGYT
>.|TRBV29-1|TRBJ2-7
SVDNLGTGAGEQY
>.|TRBV21-1|TRBJ2-1
ASSPFGRTAHQYNEQF
>.|TRBV29-1|TRBJ2-7
SVPGQGTYEQY
>.|TRBV3-1|TRBJ1-5
ASSAGTGTNQPQH
>.|TRBV20-1|TRBJ1-5
SALGQNQPQH
>.|TRBV3-1|TRBJ2-7
ASSQDSSSEQY
>.|TRBV12-3/TRBV12-4|TRBJ2-7
ASSPRAGGPHEQY
>.|TRBV20-1|TRBJ2-3
SARGRGTDTQY
>few|TRBV12-3/TRBV12-4|TRBJ2-1
ASSLAGATNEQF
>.|TRBV11-2|TRBJ2-3
ASSLEGLALGTQY
>.|TRBV19|TRBJ2-1
ASSIVHEQF
>.|TRBV1|TRBJ2-1
TSSLFPRNSLDNEQF
>.|TRBV30|TRBJ1-5
AWSADRGGQPQH
>.|TRBV10-3|TRBJ2-7
AISAIAGADEQY
>.|TRBV6-5|TRBJ2-1
ASSLRGGEHEQF
>.|TRBV29-1|TRBJ2-1
SVHTYNEQF
>.|TRBV20-1|TRBJ2-3
SAQLVRGPDTQY
>.|TRBV5-4|TRBJ2-7
ASSNVRGSPEQY
>.|TRBV4-1|TRBJ2-5
ASSLHGTSLETQY
>.|TRBV9|TRBJ1-2
ASSARDSWLGYT
>.|TRBV15|TRBJ1-1
ATSRVGVNTEAF
>.|TRBV12-3/TRBV12-4|TRBJ2-1
ASRLAGPGNEQF
>.|TRBV28|TRBJ2-5
ASSLGREETQY
>.|TRBV28|TRBJ2-7
ASSKGGSGSLFGQY
>.|TRBV20-1|TRBJ1-4
SARSTGDGEKLF